This T cell receptor beta chain was observed in a study of blood T cell repertoires in COVID-19. Study information: Sites in the United States, Italy and Spain provided acute and convalescent COVID-19 samples.

Participant age was roughly 18 to 89 years, and participants resided in roughly 25 US areas. Assignments of participants to cohorts depended upon their own reported clinical history. Recovery among Cohort 3 donors was established by two negative PCRs, clearance, or symptom resolution. The table came from immunoSEQ multiplex PCR; TCRdb's copy has only in-frame clones and leaves some out. The sample lists 350,000 or so clones; roughly 90% were seen once. Germline V gene data show CDR1 as SQVTM and CDR2 as ANQGSEA. CDR3 length: 13 residues. Trimming cost V 6 bases and J 5 bases; bases outside gene matches: 8.

The specimen was PBMCs or T cells enriched from blood (not recorded which). The receptor comes from a woman aged 30 to 39 who had recovered from COVID-19. J is TRBJ2-5 and V is TRBV29-1; 8 positions agree with TRBD2. The CDR3 loop is CSVVPGGTETQYF. For the CDR3, the DNA is TGCAGCGTGGTGCCGGGGGGGACGGAGACCCAGTACTTC.